A single TCR beta chain is shown here with its context. Its target is not known. Germline V gene data show CDR1 as SGDLS and CDR2 as YYNGEE. V lost 4 bases, J lost 8 bases, and 12 bases lay in between. There are 12 residues in the CDR3. This sample is part of a study of Ad26.COV2.S vaccination and SARS-CoV-2 variants. Study-wide background: Administration of Ad26.COV2.S was intramuscular, either once or twice 56 days apart. Findings of the study overall: Analyses of TCR breadth and depth may have underestimated total T cell responses.

Using immunoSEQ multiplex PCR, the repertoire was profiled, and TCRdb retains in-frame clones only, with some absent. The sample contains under 600,000 clones, roughly nine tenths of which appear only once. The treatment here: roughly 20 received Ad26.COV2.S at low or high dose, single or two shots; five or six received placebo; per-sample allocation not given. The study sampled participants on day 63 after the first vaccine or placebo injection. At a Boston site, the person donating was an adult of 18-55 years. The sequence was collected from a person between 18 and 65 years old who received the Ad26.COV2.S COVID-19 vaccine or a placebo. This specimen was peripheral blood, taken in a trial of Ad26.COV2.S vaccine versus placebo. The chain employs TRBV9 and TRBJ1-1, with D perhaps TRBD1 (5 bases). The CDR3 sequence is CASSTDGGEAFF. The CDR3 nucleotides read TGTGCCAGCAGCACCGATGGGGGGGAAGCTTTCTTT.